The sample holds a few counts of the clone carrying this TCR beta chain. What it binds is not known. The data originate from a study of response to subunit inactivated influenza vaccine. Study-wide results and caveats: Each seasonal influenza vaccination, the authors suggested, recruits few new T cells.

Per germline, CDR1 SGHVS and CDR2 FNYEAQ. Trimming removed 4 bases from V and 3 bases from J; junction bases left unmatched: 12. The CDR3 is 17 residues long. Each CDR3 protein is one row after TCRdb ran MiXCR on the RT-PCR reads. The table records hundreds of thousands of distinct CDR3 sequences, approximately 11% of them present only once. The sample in question was PBMCs from blood, obtained 40 to 50 days after vaccination. This receptor was obtained from a man aged 50-59 years who received an inactivated influenza vaccine. This chain uses TRBV7-6 with TRBJ2-1, with 7 positions matching TRBD1. CDR3 residues: CASSYRAPDRYYNEQFF. The CDR3 DNA is TGTGCCAGCAGCTATAGGGCTCCGGACAGGTACTACAATGAGCAGTTCTTC.